The sequence of this T cell receptor beta chain was determined in a study of T cells in Graves' hyperthyroidism and ophthalmopathy. Whole-study results and caveats: Progression to ophthalmopathy was predicted a median of 6.5 months early.

Authors of the study amplified TCR beta CDR3 regions from RNA transcripts. In the first-round RT-PCR of the TCR CDR3, the HTBI primer set was used. Each CDR3 protein is one row after TCRdb ran MiXCR on the multiplex PCR reads. Among about 560,000 distinct CDR3 sequences, approximately 14% were seen once, and the ten largest hold less than 9.5%. This CDR3 has 15 amino acids. Germline CDR1 MDHEN, CDR2 SYDVKM. The V gene end was trimmed by 5 bases and the J gene end by 1 base; junction bases not matched to a gene: 5. This clonotype was seen repeatedly, ten times or more. Antigen unknown. The sample consisted of blood. The V call is TRBV28, the J call TRBJ2-3, with 8 nucleotides matching TRBD1. This clonotype was obtained from a woman in her thirties with Graves' hyperthyroidism. DNA of the CDR3: TGTGCCAGCAGTGAACCGGGACAGGGCACAGATACGCAGTATTTT. Residues: CASSEPGQGTDTQYF.